This TCR beta chain originates from a study of shared clonotypes between healthy human individuals. As regards this clone: A much larger clone differs by one base, so this may be a read error.

The V and J ends lost 6 bases and 1 base respectively, with 9 bases between them. CDR1 and CDR2 (germline): MNHNY, SVGAGI (reference sequence). The CDR3 loop spans 13 amino acids. Each subset's genomic DNA was split evenly across several immunoSEQ plates. Profiled with immunoSEQ multiplex PCR; TCRdb holds only in-frame clones, not every one. Of about 490,000 clones detected, around four fifths appear once; the ten largest clones hold around 12%. This rearrangement joins TRBV6-6 to TRBJ1-1, with D perhaps matching TRBD1 (5 bases). The clonotype originates from a woman between 40 and 50 years old in good health. Some clones in this sample may be carry-over from other donors' samples. Sequencing was performed on PBMCs. CDR3 sequence reads: CASSLGRNTEAFF. The DNA of the CDR3 is TGTGCCAGCAGCTTGGGACGGAACACTGAAGCTTTCTTT.